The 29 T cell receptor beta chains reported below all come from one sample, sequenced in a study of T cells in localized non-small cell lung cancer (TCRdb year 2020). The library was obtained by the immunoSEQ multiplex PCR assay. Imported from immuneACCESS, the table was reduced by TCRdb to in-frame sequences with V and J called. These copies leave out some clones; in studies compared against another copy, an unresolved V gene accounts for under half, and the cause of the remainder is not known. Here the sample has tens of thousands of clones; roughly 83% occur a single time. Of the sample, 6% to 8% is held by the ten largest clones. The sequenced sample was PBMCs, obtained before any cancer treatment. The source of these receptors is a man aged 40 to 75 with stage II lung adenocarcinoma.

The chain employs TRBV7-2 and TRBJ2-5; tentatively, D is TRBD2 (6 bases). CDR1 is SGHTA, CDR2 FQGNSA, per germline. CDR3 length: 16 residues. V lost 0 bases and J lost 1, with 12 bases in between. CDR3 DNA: TGTGCCAGCAGCTTAGCCCCAGCGGGCGGCCAAGAGACCCAGTACTTC. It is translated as CASSLAPAGGQETQYF.

CDR3 sequence: CASSLERVGYTF. DNA for the CDR3: TGTGCCAGCAGCTTAGAAAGGGTAGGCTACACCTTC. J is TRBJ1-2 and V is TRBV7-9; no clear D gene. CDR1 is SEHNR, CDR2 FQNEAQ, per germline (reference sequence). The CDR3 extends over 12 amino acids. The V end lost 1 base, the J end lost 8 bases, and 8 bases lay between the germline ends.

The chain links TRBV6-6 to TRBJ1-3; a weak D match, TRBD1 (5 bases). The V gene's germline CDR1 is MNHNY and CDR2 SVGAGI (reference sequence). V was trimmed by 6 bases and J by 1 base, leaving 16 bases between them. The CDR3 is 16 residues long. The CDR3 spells CASRPKGILSGNTIYF. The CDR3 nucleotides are TGTGCCAGCAGACCCAAGGGGATTCTATCTGGAAACACCATATATTTT.

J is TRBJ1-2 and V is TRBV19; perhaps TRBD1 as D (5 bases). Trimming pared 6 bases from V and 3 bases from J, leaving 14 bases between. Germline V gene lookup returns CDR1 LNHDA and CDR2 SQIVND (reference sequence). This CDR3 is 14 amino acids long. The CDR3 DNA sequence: TGTGCCAGTAGCCGGCGGGGGAAAGACTATGGCTACACCTTC. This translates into CASSRRGKDYGYTF.

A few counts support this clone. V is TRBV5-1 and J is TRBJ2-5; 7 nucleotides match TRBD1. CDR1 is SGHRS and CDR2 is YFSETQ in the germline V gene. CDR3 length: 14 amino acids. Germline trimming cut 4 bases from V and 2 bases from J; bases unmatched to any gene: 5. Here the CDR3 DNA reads TGCGCCAGCAGCCTCGGACAGGAACAAGAGACCCAGTACTTC. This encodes CASSLGQEQETQYF.

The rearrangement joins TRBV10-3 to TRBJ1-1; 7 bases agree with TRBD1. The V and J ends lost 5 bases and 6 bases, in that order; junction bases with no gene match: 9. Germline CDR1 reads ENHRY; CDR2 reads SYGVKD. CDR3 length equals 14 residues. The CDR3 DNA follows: TGTGCCATCAGTACGGGACAGCATGGACCTGAAGCTTTCTTT. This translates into CAISTGQHGPEAFF.

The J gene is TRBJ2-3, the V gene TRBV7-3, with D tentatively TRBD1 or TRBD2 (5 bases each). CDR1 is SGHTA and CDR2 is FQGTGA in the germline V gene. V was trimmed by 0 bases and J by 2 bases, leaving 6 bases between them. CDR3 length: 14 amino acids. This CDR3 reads CASSLTGTTDTQYF. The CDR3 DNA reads TGTGCCAGCAGCTTAACCGGGACCACAGATACGCAGTATTTT.

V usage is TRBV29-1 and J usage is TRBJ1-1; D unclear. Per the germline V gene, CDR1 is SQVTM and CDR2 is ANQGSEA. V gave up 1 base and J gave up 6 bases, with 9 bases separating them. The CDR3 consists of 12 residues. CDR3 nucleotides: TGCAGCGTTGAAGCCAGGCAGTCTGAAGCTTTCTTT. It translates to CSVEARQSEAFF.

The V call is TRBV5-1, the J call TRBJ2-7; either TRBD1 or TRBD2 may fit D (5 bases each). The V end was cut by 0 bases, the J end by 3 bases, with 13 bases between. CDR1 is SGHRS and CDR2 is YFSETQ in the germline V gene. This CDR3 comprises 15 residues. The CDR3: CASSLAWDAFYEQYF. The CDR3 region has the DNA TGCGCCAGCAGCTTGGCGTGGGACGCCTTCTACGAGCAGTACTTC.

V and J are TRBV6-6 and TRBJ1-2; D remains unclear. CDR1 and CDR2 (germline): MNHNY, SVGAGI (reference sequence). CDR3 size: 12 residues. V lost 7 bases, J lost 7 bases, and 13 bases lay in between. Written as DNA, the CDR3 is TGTGCCAGCACCCTCGCAGGTCCTGGCTACACCTTC. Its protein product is CASTLAGPGYTF.

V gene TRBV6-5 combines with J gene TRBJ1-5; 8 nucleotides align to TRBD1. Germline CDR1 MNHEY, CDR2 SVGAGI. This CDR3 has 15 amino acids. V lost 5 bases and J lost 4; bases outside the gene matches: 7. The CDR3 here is CASSGDRGGNQPQHF. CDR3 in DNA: TGTGCCAGCAGTGGAGACAGGGGCGGAAATCAGCCCCAGCATTTT.

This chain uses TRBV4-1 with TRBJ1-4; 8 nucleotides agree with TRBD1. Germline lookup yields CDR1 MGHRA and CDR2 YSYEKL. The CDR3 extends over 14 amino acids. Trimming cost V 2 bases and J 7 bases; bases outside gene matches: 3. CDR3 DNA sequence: TGCGCCAGCAGCCAAATGGGGACAGGTGAAAAACTGTTTTTT. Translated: CASSQMGTGEKLFF.

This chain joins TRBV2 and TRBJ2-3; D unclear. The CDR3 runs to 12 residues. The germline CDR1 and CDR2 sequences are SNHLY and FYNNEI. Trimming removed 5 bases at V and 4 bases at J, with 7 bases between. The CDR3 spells CASSPSPDTQYF. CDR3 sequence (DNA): TGTGCCAGCAGTCCCTCCCCAGATACGCAGTATTTT.

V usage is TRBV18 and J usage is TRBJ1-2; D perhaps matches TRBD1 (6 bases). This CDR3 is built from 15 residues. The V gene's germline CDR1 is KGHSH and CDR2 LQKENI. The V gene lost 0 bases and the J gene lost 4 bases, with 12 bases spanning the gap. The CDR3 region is CASSPPNEGGYGYTF. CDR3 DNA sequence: TGTGCCAGCTCACCACCAAACGAGGGGGGCTATGGCTACACCTTC.

The CDR3 loop reads CASSYGAGEQYF. The CDR3 nucleotides are TGTGCCAGCAGTTACGGGGCAGGCGAGCAGTACTTC. The chain joins TRBV6-6 to TRBJ2-7, with D perhaps TRBD1 (5 bases). Germline values: CDR1 MNHNY, CDR2 SVGAGI (reference sequence). The CDR3 has 12 amino acids. V was pared by 2 bases and J by 6 bases, with 8 bases between.

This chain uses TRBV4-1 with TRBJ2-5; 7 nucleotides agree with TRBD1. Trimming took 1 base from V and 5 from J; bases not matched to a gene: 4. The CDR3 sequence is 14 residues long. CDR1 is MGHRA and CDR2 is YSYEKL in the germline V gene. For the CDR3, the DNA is TGCGCCAGCAGCCAAGGACAGGGCTACGAGACCCAGTACTTC. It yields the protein CASSQGQGYETQYF.

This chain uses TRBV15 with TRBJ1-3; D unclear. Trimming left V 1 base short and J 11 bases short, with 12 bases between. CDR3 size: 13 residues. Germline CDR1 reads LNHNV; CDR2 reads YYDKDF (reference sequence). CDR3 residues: CATSRVTAGAIYF. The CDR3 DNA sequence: TGTGCCACCAGCAGAGTAACGGCAGGTGCCATATATTTT. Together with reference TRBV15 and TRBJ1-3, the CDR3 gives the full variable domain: DAMVIQNPRYQVTQFGKPVTLSCSQTLNHNVMYWYQQKSSQAPKLLFHYYDKDFNNEADTPDNFQSRRPNTSFCFLDIRSPGLGDTAMYLCATSRVTAGAIYFGEGSWLTVV.

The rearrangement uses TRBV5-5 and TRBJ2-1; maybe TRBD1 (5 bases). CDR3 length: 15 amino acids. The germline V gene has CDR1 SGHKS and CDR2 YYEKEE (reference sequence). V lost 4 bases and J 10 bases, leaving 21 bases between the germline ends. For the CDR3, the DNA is TGTGCCAGCAGCCCCCCGGGTTCTGGGGCCAGGGAGCAGTTCTTC. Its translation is CASSPPGSGAREQFF.

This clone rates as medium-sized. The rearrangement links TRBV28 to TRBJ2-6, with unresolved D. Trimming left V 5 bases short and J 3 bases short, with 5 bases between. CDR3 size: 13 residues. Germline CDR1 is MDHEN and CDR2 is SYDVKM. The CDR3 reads CASSDSGANVLTF. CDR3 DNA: TGTGCCAGCAGTGATAGTGGGGCCAACGTCCTGACTTTC.

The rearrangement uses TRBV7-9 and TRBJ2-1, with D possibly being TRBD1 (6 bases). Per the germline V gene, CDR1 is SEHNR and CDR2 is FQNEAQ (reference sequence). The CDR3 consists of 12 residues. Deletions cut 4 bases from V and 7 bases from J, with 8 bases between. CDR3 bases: TGTGCCAGCAGCTCGGACAGTAATGAGCAGTTCTTC. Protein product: CASSSDSNEQFF. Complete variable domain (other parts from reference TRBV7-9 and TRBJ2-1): DTGVSQNPRHKITKRGQNVTFRCDPISEHNRLYWYRQTLGQGPEFLTYFQNEAQLEKSRLLSDRFSAERPKGSFSTLEIQRTEQGDSAMYLCASSSDSNEQFFGPGTRLTVL.

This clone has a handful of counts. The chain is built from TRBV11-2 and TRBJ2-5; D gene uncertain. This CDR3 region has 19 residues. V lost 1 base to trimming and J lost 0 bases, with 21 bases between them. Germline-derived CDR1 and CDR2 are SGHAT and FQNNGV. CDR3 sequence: CASSLVPGLGATYQETQYF. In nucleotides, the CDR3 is TGTGCCAGCAGCTTAGTCCCCGGCCTCGGCGCGACATACCAAGAGACCCAGTACTTC. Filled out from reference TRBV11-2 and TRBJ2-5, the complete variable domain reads EAGVAQSPRYKIIEKRQSVAFWCNPISGHATLYWYQQILGQGPKLLIQFQNNGVVDDSQLPKDRFSAERLKGVDSTLKIQPAKLEDSAVYLCASSLVPGLGATYQETQYFGPGTRLLVL.

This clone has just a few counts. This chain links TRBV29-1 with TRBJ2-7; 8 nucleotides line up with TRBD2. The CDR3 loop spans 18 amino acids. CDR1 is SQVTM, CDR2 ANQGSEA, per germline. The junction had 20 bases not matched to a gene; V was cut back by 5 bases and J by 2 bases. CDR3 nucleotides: TGCAGCGTTCGGGCCCAGAAGGGTAGGCAGGGACTAGCCTACGAGCAGTACTTC. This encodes CSVRAQKGRQGLAYEQYF.

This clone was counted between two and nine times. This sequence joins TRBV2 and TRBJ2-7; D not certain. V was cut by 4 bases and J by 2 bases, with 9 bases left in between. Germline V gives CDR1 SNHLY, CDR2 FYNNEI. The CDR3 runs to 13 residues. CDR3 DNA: TGTGCCAGCAGTGTCGAGAGAGCCTACGAGCAGTACTTC. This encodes CASSVERAYEQYF.

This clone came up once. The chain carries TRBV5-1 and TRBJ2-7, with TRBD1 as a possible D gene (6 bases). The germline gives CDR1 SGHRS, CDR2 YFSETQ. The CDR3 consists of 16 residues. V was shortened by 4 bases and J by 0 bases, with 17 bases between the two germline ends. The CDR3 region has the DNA TGCGCCAGCAGCGTTAAGACAGGATATGCCTCCTACGAGCAGTACTTC. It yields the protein CASSVKTGYASYEQYF.

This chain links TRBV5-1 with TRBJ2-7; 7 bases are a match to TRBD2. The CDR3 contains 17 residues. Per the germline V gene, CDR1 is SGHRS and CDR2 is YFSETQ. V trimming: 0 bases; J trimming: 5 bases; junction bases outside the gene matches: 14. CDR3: CASSLAGLGEGPDEQYF. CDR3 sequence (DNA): TGCGCCAGCAGCTTGGCGGGGTTGGGGGAGGGCCCCGACGAGCAGTACTTC.

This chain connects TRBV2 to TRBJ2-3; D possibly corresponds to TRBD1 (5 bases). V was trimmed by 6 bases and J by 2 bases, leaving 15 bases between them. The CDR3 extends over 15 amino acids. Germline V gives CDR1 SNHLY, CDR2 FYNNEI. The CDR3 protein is CASRGPRISTDTQYF. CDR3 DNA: TGTGCCAGCAGGGGGCCCCGCATTTCCACAGATACGCAGTATTTT.

CDR3 in amino acids: CASSLGAGAPDTQYF. CDR3 nucleotide sequence: TGTGCCAGCAGCTTAGGTGCGGGGGCCCCAGATACGCAGTATTTT. This chain links TRBV7-2 with TRBJ2-3, with D maybe TRBD2 (7 bases). V shed 1 base and J shed 4 bases, with 12 bases lying between them. Germline V gene lookup returns CDR1 SGHTA and CDR2 FQGNSA. This CDR3 contains 15 residues.

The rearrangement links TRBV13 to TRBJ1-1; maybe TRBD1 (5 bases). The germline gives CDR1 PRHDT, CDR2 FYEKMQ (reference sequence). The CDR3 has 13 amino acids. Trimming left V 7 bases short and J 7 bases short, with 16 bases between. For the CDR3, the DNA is TGTGCCAGCACGCTAAGGGGACGGAATGAAGCTTTCTTT. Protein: CASTLRGRNEAFF. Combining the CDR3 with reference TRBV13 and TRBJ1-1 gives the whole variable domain AAGVIQSPRHLIKEKRETATLKCYPIPRHDTVYWYQQGPGQDPQFLISFYEKMQSDKGSIPDRFSAQQFSDYHSELNMSSLELGDSALYFCASTLRGRNEAFFGQGTRLTVV.

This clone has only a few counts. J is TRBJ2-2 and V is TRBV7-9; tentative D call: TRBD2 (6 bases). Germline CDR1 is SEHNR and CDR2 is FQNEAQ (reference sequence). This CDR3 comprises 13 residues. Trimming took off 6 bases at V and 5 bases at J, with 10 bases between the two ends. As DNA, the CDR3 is TGTGCCAGCAGTATCGGGGGAACCGGGGAGCTGTTTTTT. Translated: CASSIGGTGELFF.